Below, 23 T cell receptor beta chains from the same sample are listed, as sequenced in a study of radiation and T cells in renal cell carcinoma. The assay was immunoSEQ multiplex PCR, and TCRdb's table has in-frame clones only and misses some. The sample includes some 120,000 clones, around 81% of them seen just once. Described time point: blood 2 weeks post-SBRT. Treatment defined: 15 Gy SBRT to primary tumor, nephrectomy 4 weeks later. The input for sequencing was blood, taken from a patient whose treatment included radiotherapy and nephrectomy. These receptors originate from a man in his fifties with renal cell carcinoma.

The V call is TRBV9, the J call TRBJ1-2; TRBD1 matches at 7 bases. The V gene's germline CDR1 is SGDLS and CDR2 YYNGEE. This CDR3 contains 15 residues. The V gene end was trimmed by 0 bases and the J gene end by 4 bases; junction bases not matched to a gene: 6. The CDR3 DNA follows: TGTGCCAGCAGCGTAGAATTGGCAGGGGGCTATGGCTACACCTTC. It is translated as CASSVELAGGYGYTF. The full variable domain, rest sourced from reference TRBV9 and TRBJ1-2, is DSGVTQTPKHLITATGQRVTLRCSPRSGDLSVYWYQQSLDQGLQFLIQYYNGEERAKGNILERFSAQQFPDLHSELNLSSLELGDSALYFCASSVELAGGYGYTFGSGTRLTVV.

The CDR3 nucleotides read TGTGCCAGCAGAGCAGGACTAGCTGTTATTGAGCAGTTCTTC. Translating gives CASRAGLAVIEQFF. The chain joins TRBV6-5 to TRBJ2-1; 8 positions agree with TRBD2. V trimming: 6 bases; J trimming: 9 bases; junction bases outside the gene matches: 10. Germline-derived CDR1 and CDR2 are MNHEY and SVGAGI. The CDR3 contains 14 residues.

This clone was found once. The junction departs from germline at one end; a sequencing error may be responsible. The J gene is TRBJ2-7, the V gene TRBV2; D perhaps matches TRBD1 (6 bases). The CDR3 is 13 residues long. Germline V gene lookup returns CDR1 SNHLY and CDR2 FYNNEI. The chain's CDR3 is CASTPDSTTSRYF. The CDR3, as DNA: TGTGCCAGCACCCCGGACAGCACTACGAGCCGATATTTC.

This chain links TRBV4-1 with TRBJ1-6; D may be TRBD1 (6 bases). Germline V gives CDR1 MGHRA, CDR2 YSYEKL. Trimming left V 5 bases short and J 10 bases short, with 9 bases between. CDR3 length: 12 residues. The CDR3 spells CASSNRESPLHF. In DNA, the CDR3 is TGCGCCAGCAGCAACAGGGAATCACCCCTCCACTTT.

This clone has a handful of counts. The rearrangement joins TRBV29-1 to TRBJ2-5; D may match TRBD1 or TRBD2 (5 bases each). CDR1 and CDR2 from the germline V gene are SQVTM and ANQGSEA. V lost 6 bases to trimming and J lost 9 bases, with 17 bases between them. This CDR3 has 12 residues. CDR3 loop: CSVRDGRTAQYF. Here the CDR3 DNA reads TGCAGCGTAAGGGACGGACGGACGGCCCAGTACTTC.

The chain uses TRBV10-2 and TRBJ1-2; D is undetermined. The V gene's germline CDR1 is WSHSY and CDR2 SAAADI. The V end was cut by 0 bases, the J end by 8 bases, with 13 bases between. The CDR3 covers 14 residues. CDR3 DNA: TGCGCCAGCAGTGAGTCGGGGAGTATTGGGGGCTACACCTTC. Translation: CASSESGSIGGYTF.

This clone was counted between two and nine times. The CDR3 coding sequence is TGTGCCAGCAGTTACTCAGAGGGGGGGAAGCAGTTCTTC. This codes for CASSYSEGGKQFF. The chain joins TRBV6-5 to TRBJ2-1; possibly TRBD2 for D (7 bases). Trimming pared 0 bases from V and 11 bases from J, leaving 11 bases between. Germline V CDR1 and CDR2: MNHEY, SVGAGI. The CDR3 length is 13 residues.

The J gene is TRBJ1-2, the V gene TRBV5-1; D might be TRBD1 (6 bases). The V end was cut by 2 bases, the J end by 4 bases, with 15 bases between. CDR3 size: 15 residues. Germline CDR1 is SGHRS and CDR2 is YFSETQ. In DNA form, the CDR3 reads TGCGCCAGCAGCTTATACACAGGGCTTCCCTATGGCTACACCTTC. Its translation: CASSLYTGLPYGYTF.

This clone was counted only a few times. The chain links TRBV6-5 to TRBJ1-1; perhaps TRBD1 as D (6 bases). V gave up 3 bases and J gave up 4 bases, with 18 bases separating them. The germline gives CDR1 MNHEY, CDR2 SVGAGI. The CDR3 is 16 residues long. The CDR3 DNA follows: TGTGCCAGCAGTTATGGGCCAGGAGGGGGATCCACTGAAGCTTTCTTT. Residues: CASSYGPGGGSTEAFF.

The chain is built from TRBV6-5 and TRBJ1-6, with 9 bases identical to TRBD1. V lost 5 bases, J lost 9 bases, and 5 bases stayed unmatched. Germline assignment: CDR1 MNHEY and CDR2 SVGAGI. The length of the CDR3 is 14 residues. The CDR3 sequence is CASSPGQGVSPLHF. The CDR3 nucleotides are TGTGCCAGCAGTCCGGGACAGGGTGTTTCACCCCTCCACTTT.

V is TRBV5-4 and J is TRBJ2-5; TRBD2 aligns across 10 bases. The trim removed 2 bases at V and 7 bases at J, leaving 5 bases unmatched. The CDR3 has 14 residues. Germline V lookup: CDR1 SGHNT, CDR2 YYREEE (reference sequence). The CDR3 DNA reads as TGTGCCAGCAGCTTTATGATAGCGGGAGGGACCCAGTACTTC. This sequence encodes CASSFMIAGGTQYF.

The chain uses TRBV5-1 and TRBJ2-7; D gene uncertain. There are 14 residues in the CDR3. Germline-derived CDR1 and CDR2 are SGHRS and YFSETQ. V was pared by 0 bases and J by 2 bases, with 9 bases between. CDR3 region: CASSLVPGPYEQYF. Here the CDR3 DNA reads TGCGCCAGCAGCTTGGTCCCAGGCCCCTACGAGCAGTACTTC.

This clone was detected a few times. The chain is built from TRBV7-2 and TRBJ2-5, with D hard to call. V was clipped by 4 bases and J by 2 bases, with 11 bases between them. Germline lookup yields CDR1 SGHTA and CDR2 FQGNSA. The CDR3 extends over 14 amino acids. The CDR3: CASSSFSGQETQYF. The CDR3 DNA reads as TGTGCCAGCAGCTCCTTCAGTGGACAAGAGACCCAGTACTTC. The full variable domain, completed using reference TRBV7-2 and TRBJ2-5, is GAGVSQSPSNKVTEKGKDVELRCDPISGHTALYWYRQSLGQGLEFLIYFQGNSAPDKSGLPSDRFSAERTGGSVSTLTIQRTQQEDSAVYLCASSSFSGQETQYFGPGTRLLVL.

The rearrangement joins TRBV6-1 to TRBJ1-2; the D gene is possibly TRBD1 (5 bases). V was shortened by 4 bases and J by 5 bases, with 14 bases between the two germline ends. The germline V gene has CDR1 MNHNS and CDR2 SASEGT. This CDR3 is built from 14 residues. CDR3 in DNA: TGTGCCAGCAGTGCCGACGGGACGTCATATGGCTACACCTTC. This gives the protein CASSADGTSYGYTF.

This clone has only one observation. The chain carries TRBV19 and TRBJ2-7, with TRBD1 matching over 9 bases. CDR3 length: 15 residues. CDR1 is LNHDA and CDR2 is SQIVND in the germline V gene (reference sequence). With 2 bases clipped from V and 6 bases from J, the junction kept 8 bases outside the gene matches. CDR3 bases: TGTGCCAGTAGTATAAGGGACAGGGAGGGAGTCGAGCAGTACTTC. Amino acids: CASSIRDREGVEQYF. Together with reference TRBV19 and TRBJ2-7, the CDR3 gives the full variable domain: DGGITQSPKYLFRKEGQNVTLSCEQNLNHDAMYWYRQDPGQGLRLIYYSQIVNDFQKGDIAEGYSVSREKKESFPLTVTSAQKNPTAFYLCASSIRDREGVEQYFGPGTRLTVT.

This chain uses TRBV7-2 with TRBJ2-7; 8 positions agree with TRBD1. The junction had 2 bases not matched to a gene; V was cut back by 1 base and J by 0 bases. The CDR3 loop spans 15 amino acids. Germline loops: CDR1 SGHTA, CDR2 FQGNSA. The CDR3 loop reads CASSLVGTGSYEQYF. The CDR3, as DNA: TGTGCCAGCAGCTTAGTAGGGACAGGCTCCTACGAGCAGTACTTC.

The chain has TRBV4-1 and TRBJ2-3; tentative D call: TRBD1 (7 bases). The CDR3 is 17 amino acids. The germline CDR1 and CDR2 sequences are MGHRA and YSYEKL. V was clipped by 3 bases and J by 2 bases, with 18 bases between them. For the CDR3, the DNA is TGCGCCAGCAGCCAGAGGGGGCTAGCGTATAACACAGATACGCAGTATTTT. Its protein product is CASSQRGLAYNTDTQYF.

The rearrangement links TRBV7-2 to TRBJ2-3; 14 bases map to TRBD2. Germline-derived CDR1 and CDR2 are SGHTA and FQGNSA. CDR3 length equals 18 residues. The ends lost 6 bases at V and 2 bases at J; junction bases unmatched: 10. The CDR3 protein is CASRLRLAGGRNTDTQYF. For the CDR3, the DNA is TGTGCCAGCAGGCTCAGACTAGCGGGGGGGCGGAACACAGATACGCAGTATTTT.

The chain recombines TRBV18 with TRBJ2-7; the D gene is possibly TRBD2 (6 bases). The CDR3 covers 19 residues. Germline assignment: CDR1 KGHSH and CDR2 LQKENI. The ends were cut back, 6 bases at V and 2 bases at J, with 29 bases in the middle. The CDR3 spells CASSPPHWSAAGSAYEQYF. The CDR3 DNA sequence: TGTGCCAGCTCCCCTCCACATTGGAGCGCTGCGGGATCCGCCTACGAGCAGTACTTC.

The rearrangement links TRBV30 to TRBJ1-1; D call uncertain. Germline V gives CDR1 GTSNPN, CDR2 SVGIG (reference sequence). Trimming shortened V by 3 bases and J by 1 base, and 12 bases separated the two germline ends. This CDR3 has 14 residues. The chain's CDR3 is CAWSPRVGNTEAFF. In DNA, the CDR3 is TGTGCCTGGAGCCCCCGGGTCGGGAACACTGAAGCTTTCTTT.

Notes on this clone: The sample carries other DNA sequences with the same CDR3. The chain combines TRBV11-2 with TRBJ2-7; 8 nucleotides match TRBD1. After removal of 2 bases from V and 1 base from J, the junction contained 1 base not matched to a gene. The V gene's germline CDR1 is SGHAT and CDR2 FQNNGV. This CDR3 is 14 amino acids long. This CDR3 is CASSLYRGSYEQYF. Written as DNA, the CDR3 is TGTGCCAGCAGCTTATACAGGGGGTCCTACGAGCAGTACTTC. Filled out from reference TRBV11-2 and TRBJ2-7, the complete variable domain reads EAGVAQSPRYKIIEKRQSVAFWCNPISGHATLYWYQQILGQGPKLLIQFQNNGVVDDSQLPKDRFSAERLKGVDSTLKIQPAKLEDSAVYLCASSLYRGSYEQYFGPGTRLTVT.

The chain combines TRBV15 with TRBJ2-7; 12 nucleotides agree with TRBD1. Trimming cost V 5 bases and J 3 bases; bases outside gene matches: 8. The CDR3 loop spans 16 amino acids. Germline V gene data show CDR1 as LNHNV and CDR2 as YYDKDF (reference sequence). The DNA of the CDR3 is TGTGCCACCAGCGGGGGACAGGGGGCGATTAGCTACGAGCAGTACTTC. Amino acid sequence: CATSGGQGAISYEQYF.

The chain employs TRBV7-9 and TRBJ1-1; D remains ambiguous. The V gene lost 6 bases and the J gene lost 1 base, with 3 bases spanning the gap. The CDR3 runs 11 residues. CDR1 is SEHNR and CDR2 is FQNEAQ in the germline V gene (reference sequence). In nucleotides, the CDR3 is TGTGCCAGCAGTGGGAACACTGAAGCTTTCTTT. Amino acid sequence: CASSGNTEAFF.